Here is one T cell receptor (beta chain) with its context. Sequencing used immunoSEQ multiplex PCR; TCRdb keeps in-frame clones, though not all of them. Here the sample spans about 1.1 million clones, 70% to 80% being singletons. This entry comes from a study of shared clonotypes between healthy human individuals. About the study: The cohort comprised a couple of women and a few men. Their ages spanned 18 to 49 years.

Sequencing input: memory CD4+ T cells from PBMCs. Documented subset: CD45RA-negative fraction. This clonotype was sampled from a man between 18 and 35 years old in good health. Some clones in this sample may be carry-over from other donors' samples.

The CDR3 sequence is CASSVSGRSNTGELFF. CDR3 bases: TGTGCCAGCAGCGTATCCGGGAGGTCGAACACCGGGGAGCTGTTTTTT. The J gene is TRBJ2-2, the V gene TRBV9; 7 nucleotides match TRBD2. CDR1 is SGDLS and CDR2 is YYNGEE in the germline V gene. V dropped 1 base and J dropped 0; count of bases not matched to a gene: 3. This CDR3 region has 16 residues.